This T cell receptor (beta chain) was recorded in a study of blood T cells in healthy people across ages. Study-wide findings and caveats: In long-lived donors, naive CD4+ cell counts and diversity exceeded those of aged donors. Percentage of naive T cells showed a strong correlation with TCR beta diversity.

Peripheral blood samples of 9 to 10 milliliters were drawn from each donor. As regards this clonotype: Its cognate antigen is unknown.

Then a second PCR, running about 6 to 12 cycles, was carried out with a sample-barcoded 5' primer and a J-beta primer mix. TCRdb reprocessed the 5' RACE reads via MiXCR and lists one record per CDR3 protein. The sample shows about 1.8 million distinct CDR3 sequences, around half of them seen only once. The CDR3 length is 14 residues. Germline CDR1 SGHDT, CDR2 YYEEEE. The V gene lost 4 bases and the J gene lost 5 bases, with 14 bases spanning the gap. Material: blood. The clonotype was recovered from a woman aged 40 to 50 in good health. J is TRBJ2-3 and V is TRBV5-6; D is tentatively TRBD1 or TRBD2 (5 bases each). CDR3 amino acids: CASSRDHLGDTQYF. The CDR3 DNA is TGTGCCAGCAGCCGGGACCACCTCGGAGATACGCAGTATTTT.